Described below is a single TCR beta chain sequence and its context. What it recognizes is unknown. This sample is part of a study of T cell responses to AZD1222 COVID-19 vaccine. Broader study findings: The peak T cell response came first, and repertoires were sampled only after it. Reportedly, nearly half the spike-specific TCRs target unmutated variant regions. Among the donors, most were white British and more were female, and clonal diversity was possibly underestimated.

Generated by immunoSEQ multiplex PCR, the TCRdb table keeps only in-frame clones and is missing some. Found here are 100,000 to 130,000 clones, around 84% of them singletons; the top ten hold over 3%. Deletions cut 5 bases from V and 5 bases from J, with 16 bases between. Germline values: CDR1 LNHDA, CDR2 SQIVND (reference sequence). There are 15 residues in the CDR3. The chain links TRBV19 to TRBJ2-1, with unresolved D. The sequencing here drew on peripheral blood, taken on day 0 of AZD1222 vaccination. This clonotype was obtained from an adult in good health. Written as DNA, the CDR3 is TGTGCCAGTAGTCCGCTAGAATCCTCTCACAATGAGCAGTTCTTC. This translates into CASSPLESSHNEQFF.